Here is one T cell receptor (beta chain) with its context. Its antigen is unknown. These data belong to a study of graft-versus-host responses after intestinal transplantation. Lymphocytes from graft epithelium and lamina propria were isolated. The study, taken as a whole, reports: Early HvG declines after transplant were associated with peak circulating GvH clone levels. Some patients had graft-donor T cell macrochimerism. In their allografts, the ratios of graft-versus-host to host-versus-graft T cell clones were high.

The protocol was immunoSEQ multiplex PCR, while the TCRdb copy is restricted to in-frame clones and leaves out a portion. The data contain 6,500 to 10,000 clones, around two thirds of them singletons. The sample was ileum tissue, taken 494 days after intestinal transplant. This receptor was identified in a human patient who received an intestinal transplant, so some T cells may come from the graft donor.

CDR3 region: CASRHDSFNEKLFF. CDR3 DNA: TGTGCCAGCAGGCACGACAGTTTTAATGAAAAACTGTTTTTT. The V gene is TRBV6-6, the J gene TRBJ1-4; TRBD1 might be the D (5 bases). CDR3 length equals 14 residues. Germline V gene lookup returns CDR1 MNHNY and CDR2 SVGAGI (reference sequence). V lost 6 bases, J lost 4 bases, and 12 bases lay in between.